These T cell receptor beta chains were read from a single sample in a study of shared clonotypes between healthy human individuals. Libraries were prepared by immunoSEQ multiplex PCR; TCRdb keeps only in-frame clonotypes and omits some of them. The sample yields about 2.2 million clones, roughly 93% seen once. The sample consisted of naive CD8+ T cells from PBMCs. The source is a man aged 18 to 29 in good health. Some clones in this sample may be carry-over from other donors' samples. CDR3s include the opening cysteine and the closing phenylalanine or tryptophan. D genes are given only for firm matches. Expanded clones get a size class; other rows say once, few or many, or leave the size out.

TRBJ1-1 | . | few | TRBV27 | TGTGCCAGCAAACAGGGTTGGGAAACTGAAGCTTTCTTT | CASKQGWETEAFF
TRBJ1-4 | . | . | TRBV4-3 | TGCGCCAGCAGCCAAGATTTTAGGGGGGAAGGGGGAGAAAAACTGTTTTTT | CASSQDFRGEGGEKLFF
TRBJ1-3 | . | . | TRBV9 | TGTGCCAGCAGCGGGTCCCCCTCGGGGGATTCTGGAAACACCATATATTTT | CASSGSPSGDSGNTIYF
TRBJ2-7 | . | . | TRBV4-3 | TGCGCCAGCAGCCAAGATAGGACGGCCTACGAGCAGTACTTC | CASSQDRTAYEQYF
TRBJ2-5 | . | . | TRBV28 | TGTGCCAGCAGCCGCAGACAGGCGGAGACCCAGTACTTC | CASSRRQAETQYF
TRBJ2-7 | . | once | TRBV28 | TGTGCCAGCAGTCTAACACCCCAGGGGGGTTCCTACGAGCAGTACTTC | CASSLTPQGGSYEQYF
TRBJ2-7 | . | . | TRBV7-7 | TGTGCCAGCAGCCCCGACCGGGCCCTCTACGAGCAGTACTTC | CASSPDRALYEQYF
TRBJ2-1 | . | . | TRBV15 | TGTGCCACCAGCAGAGTGGAGAGTGAGCAGTTCTTC | CATSRVESEQFF
TRBJ1-5 | . | . | TRBV10-3 | TGTGCCATCAGTGTGGGGGGGGGTCGTCAGCCCCAGCATTTT | CAISVGGGRQPQHF
TRBJ2-7 | TRBD2 | once | TRBV30 | TGTGCCGGGGGACTAGCGGTATCCTACGAGCAGTACTTC | CAGGLAVSYEQYF
TRBJ2-1 | . | . | TRBV4-2 | TGTGCCAGCAGCCAAGATTCAGCTAGCCGCTACAATGAGCAGTTCTTC | CASSQDSASRYNEQFF
TRBJ2-7 | TRBD2 | . | TRBV7-8 | TGTGCCAGCAGCTTAGTATTGATCGCGGGAGGCCCACTACCCGGACTCTACGAGCAGTACTTC | CASSLVLIAGGPLPGLYEQYF
TRBJ1-1 | TRBD1 | . | TRBV6-1 | TGTGCCAGCAGGGGACAGGGGGTAGGCCCTGAAGCTTTCTTT | CASRGQGVGPEAFF
TRBJ2-7 | TRBD1 | . | TRBV9 | TGTGCCAGCAACAGCCCGGGACAGGGGCCCTCCTACGAGCAGTACTTC | CASNSPGQGPSYEQYF
TRBJ1-1 | . | . | TRBV4-1 | TGCGCCAGCAGCCAAGATCGATCGAACACTGAAGCTTTCTTT | CASSQDRSNTEAFF
TRBJ2-7 | TRBD2 | . | TRBV5-4 | TGTGCCAGCAGCCGAAGCCTAGCGGGAGGCTACGAGCAGTACTTC | CASSRSLAGGYEQYF
TRBJ2-2 | . | . | TRBV6-5 | TGTGCCAGCAGGTCTTGGGACGGTATCACCGGGGAGCTGTTTTTT | CASRSWDGITGELFF
TRBJ2-7 | TRBD2 | . | TRBV27 | TGTGCCAGCAGTTTATCGAACTTTGGACTAGGGTACGAGCAGTACTTC | CASSLSNFGLGYEQYF
TRBJ1-2 | . | . | TRBV27 | . | CASSPFGQGGLGYGYTF
TRBJ2-1 | . | once | TRBV9 | TGTGCCAGCAGCAGGTGGCGGGACTCCTACAATGAGCAGTTCTTC | CASSRWRDSYNEQFF
TRBJ1-1 | TRBD1 | . | TRBV28 | TGTGCCAGCAGTTTGAATAACAGGGGATGGGGAACTGAAGCTTTCTTT | CASSLNNRGWGTEAFF
TRBJ2-6 | . | . | TRBV19 | TGTGCCAGTAGTTTCTCGACAGTTTACTCTGGGGCCAACGTCCTGACTTTC | CASSFSTVYSGANVLTF
TRBJ1-1 | TRBD1 | . | TRBV6-1 | TGTGCCAGCCATACAGGGGGCCTTGGGGCTTTCTTT | CASHTGGLGAFF
TRBJ2-7 | . | . | TRBV27 | TGTGCCAGCAGTTTACCCCGGGGCGAGCAGTACTTC | CASSLPRGEQYF
TRBJ1-4 | . | . | TRBV7-9 | TGTGCCAGCATCGAAGGAAATGAAAAACTGTTTTTT | CASIEGNEKLFF
TRBJ1-5 | . | . | TRBV27 | TGTGCCAGCAGTTCGCGAGCGGGGGGCGATCAGCCCCAGCATTTT | CASSSRAGGDQPQHF
TRBJ2-3 | . | . | TRBV2 | TGTGCCAGCAGTCCCCGTGACGGCTATACGCAGTATTTT | CASSPRDGYTQYF
TRBJ2-5 | . | . | TRBV7-9 | TGTGCCAGCTTTTCCCAGGGGAGACCTCAAGAGACCCAGTACTTC | CASFSQGRPQETQYF
TRBJ2-1 | . | . | TRBV28 | TGTGCCAGCAGTTTGTCCGGTAGGGGGGAGCTAAATGAGCAGTTCTTC | CASSLSGRGELNEQFF
TRBJ1-1 | . | . | TRBV19 | TGTGCCAGTAGTCTGATGGTGCGAGCGAACACTGAAGCTTTCTTT | CASSLMVRANTEAFF
TRBJ2-1 | . | . | TRBV7-9 | TGTGCCAGCAGCCAAGACAGTAATGAGCAGTTCTTC | CASSQDSNEQFF
TRBJ2-1 | . | . | TRBV27 | TGTGCCAGCAGTTCTATAGGACTGACGGGTAGGAATGAGCAGTTCTTC | CASSSIGLTGRNEQFF
TRBJ1-2 | . | . | TRBV2 | TGTGCCAGCAGTGAGGGCAGGGACTACTATGGCTACACCTTC | CASSEGRDYYGYTF
TRBJ2-5 | TRBD1 | . | TRBV7-9 | TGTGCCAGCAGCCTCGACGTAAGAGGGACAGTCTGGGAGGAGACCCAGTACTTC | CASSLDVRGTVWEETQYF
TRBJ2-1 | . | . | TRBV27 | TGTGCCAGCAGTTACCCCGGCGGTGAGCAGTTCTTC | CASSYPGGEQFF
TRBJ1-2 | . | . | TRBV7-9 | TGTGCCAGCAGCTCGAGTAGTCCGTTTGGCTACACCTTC | CASSSSSPFGYTF
TRBJ2-1 | . | . | TRBV27 | TGTGCCAGCAGTTTATCCTTGGCCGGATCCTACAATGAGCAGTTCTTC | CASSLSLAGSYNEQFF
TRBJ2-2 | . | . | TRBV30 | TGTGCCTGGAGTGTAAAGGAGGGGGCGCGGACCGGGGAGCTGTTTTTT | CAWSVKEGARTGELFF
TRBJ2-2 | TRBD2 | . | TRBV7-9 | TGTGCCAGCACCGACAGACTAGCGGGAGCAATCACCGGGGAGCTGTTTTTT | CASTDRLAGAITGELFF
TRBJ2-5 | . | . | TRBV5-4 | TGTGCCAGCAGGTCCGGTTATTGGGCAGATCAAGAGACCCAGTACTTC | CASRSGYWADQETQYF
TRBJ1-1 | . | . | TRBV19 | TGTGCCAGCCGTCGCGAGGGTAGGTCTGAAGCTTTCTTT | CASRREGRSEAFF
TRBJ2-7 | . | . | TRBV7-9 | TGTGCCAGCAGCTTAGTGGATTACGAGCAGTACTTC | CASSLVDYEQYF
TRBJ1-4 | . | . | TRBV4-1 | TGCGCCAGCAGCCAAGCCAGGGTCGAAAAACTGTTTTTT | CASSQARVEKLFF
TRBJ1-1 | . | . | TRBV4-1 | TGCGCCAGCAGCCAAGATCGAGGCCGCGGAGGGACTGAAGCTTTCTTT | CASSQDRGRGGTEAFF
TRBJ2-3 | TRBD2 | . | TRBV27 | TGTGCCAGCAGTTACCGACTAGCGGGAGGACTGAACACAGATACGCAGTATTTT | CASSYRLAGGLNTDTQYF
TRBJ2-7 | . | . | TRBV4-1 | TGCGCCAGCAGCCAAGATCGGGGGAAGGGGTTCGAGCAGTACTTC | CASSQDRGKGFEQYF
TRBJ2-3 | . | . | TRBV7-9 | TGTGCCAGCAGCCGAGACCCAGGCACAGTTTCGGATACGCAGTATTTT | CASSRDPGTVSDTQYF
TRBJ2-7 | TRBD2 | . | TRBV4-3 | TGCGCCAGCAGCCAAGAACGGGAGGACCTCTACGAGCAGTACTTC | CASSQEREDLYEQYF
TRBJ2-1 | . | . | TRBV7-9 | TGTGCCAGCATATCGGACTACATCTCCTACAATGAGCAGTTCTTC | CASISDYISYNEQFF
TRBJ2-1 | TRBD2 | . | TRBV10-3 | TGTGCCATCAGTTCTTTGACTAGCGGGAGTGCGTACAATGAGCAGTTCTTC | CAISSLTSGSAYNEQFF
TRBJ2-7 | . | . | TRBV11-2 | TGTGCCAGCAGCTTAAGTGGGTACGAGCAGTACTTC | CASSLSGYEQYF